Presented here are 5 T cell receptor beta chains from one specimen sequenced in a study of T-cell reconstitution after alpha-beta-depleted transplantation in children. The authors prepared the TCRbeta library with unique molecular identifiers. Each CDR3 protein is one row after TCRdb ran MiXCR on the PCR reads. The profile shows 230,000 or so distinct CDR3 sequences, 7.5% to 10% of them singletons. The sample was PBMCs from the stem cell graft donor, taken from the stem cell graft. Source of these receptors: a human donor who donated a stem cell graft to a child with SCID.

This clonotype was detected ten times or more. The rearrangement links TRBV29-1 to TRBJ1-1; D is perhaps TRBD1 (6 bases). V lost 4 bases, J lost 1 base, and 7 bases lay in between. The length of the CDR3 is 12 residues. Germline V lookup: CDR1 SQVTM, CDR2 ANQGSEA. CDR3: CSVGGRNTEAFF. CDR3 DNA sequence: TGCAGCGTTGGGGGGCGGAACACTGAAGCTTTCTTT.

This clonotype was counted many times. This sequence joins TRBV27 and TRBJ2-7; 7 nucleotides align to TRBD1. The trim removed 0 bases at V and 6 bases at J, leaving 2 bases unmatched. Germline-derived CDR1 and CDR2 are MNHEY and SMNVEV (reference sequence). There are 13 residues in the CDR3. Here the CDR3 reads CASSLSRTGEQYF. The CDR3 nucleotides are TGTGCCAGCAGTTTATCGAGGACAGGCGAGCAGTACTTC.

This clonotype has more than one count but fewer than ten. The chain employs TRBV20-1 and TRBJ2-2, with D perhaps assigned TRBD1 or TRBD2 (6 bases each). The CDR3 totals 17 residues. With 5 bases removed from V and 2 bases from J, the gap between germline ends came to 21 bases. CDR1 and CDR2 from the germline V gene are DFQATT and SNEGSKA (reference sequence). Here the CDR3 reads CSAPKGGSSGNTGELFF. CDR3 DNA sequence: TGCAGTGCTCCGAAAGGGGGGAGTAGCGGTAACACCGGGGAGCTGTTTTTT.

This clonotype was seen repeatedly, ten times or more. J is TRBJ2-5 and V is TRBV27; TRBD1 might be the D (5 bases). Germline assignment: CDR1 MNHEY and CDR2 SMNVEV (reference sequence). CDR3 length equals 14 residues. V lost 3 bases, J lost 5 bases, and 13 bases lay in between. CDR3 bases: TGTGCCAGCAGTTTCTCCAGGGATAGGGAGACCCAGTACTTC. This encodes CASSFSRDRETQYF.

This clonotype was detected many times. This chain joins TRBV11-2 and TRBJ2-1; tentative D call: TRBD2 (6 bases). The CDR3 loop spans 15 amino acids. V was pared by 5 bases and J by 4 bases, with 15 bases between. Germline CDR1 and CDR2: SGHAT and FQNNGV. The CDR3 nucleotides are TGTGCCAGCAGCCCTTTAGCGGAAACATACAATGAGCAGTTCTTC. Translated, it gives CASSPLAETYNEQFF.